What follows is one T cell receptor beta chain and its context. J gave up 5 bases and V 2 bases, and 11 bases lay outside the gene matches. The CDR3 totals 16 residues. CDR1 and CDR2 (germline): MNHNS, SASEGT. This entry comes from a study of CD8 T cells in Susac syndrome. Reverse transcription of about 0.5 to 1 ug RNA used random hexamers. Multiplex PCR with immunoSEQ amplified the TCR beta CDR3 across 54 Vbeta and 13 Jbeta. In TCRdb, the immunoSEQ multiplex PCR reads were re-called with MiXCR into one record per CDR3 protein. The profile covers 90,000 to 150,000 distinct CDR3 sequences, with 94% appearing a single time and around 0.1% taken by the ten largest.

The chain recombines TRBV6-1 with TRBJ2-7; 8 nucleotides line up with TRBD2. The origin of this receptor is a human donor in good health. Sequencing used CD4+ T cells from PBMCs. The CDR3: CASSEWREVPSNEQYF. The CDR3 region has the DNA TGTGCCAGCAGTGAATGGCGGGAGGTCCCTTCGAACGAGCAGTACTTC.